The 26 T cell receptor beta chains listed next were all sequenced from one sample in a study of T cells after yellow fever vaccination. Via MiXCR, TCRdb re-called the 5' RACE reads, giving one row per CDR3 protein. This table has approximately 350,000 distinct CDR3 sequences, around 10% appearing once. Material: PBMCs, obtained on the day of the first yellow fever vaccination. Receptor source: a man aged 18-30 years who received the YFV17D yellow fever vaccine.

The CDR3 region has the DNA TGTGCCAGCTCAGAAGACGGGGATAACTATGGCTACACCTTC. Translated: CASSEDGDNYGYTF. This chain joins TRBV6-2 or TRBV6-3 and TRBJ1-2; D call uncertain. V was pared by 8 bases and J by 1 base, with 14 bases between. Looked up from germline, CDR1 is MNHEY and CDR2 is SVGEGT. The CDR3 covers 14 residues.

There are a few counts of this clonotype. V is TRBV6-5 and J is TRBJ2-3; 8 bases match TRBD1. Germline V gene lookup returns CDR1 MNHEY and CDR2 SVGAGI. This CDR3 spans 13 amino acids. The junction had 3 bases not matched to a gene; V was cut back by 5 bases and J by 5 bases. The DNA for the CDR3 is TGTGCCAGCAGTCACAGGGGGGTAGATACGCAGTATTTT. Protein product: CASSHRGVDTQYF.

The chain recombines TRBV7-9 with TRBJ2-7; TRBD1 agrees at 8 bases. Germline CDR1 reads SEHNR; CDR2 reads FQNEAQ (reference sequence). CDR3 length: 13 amino acids. Trimming removed 10 bases from V and 3 bases from J; junction bases left unmatched: 8. The CDR3 sequence is CATVPGTGYEQYF. In nucleotides, the CDR3 is TGTGCCACCGTACCCGGGACAGGCTACGAGCAGTACTTC.

This clonotype was seen a few times. The rearrangement joins TRBV28 to TRBJ2-3; 9 bases fit TRBD2. Looked up from germline, CDR1 is MDHEN and CDR2 is SYDVKM. The CDR3 length is 14 residues. V lost 6 bases, J lost 6 bases, and 7 bases stayed unmatched. CDR3 sequence reads: CASRSRGGADTQYF. CDR3 coding DNA: TGTGCCAGCAGATCCCGCGGGGGGGCTGATACGCAGTATTTT. The variable domain in full, completed from reference TRBV28 and TRBJ2-3, reads DVKVTQSSRYLVKRTGEKVFLECVQDMDHENMFWYRQDPGLGLRLIYFSYDVKMKEKGDIPEGYSVSREKKERFSLILESASTNQTSMYLCASRSRGGADTQYFGPGTRLTVL.

This clonotype has only a few counts. The rearrangement joins TRBV7-6 to TRBJ2-5; D possibly uses TRBD1 or TRBD2 (5 bases each). This CDR3 has 16 amino acids. CDR1 SGHVS and CDR2 FNYEAQ come from the germline V gene. Trimming left V 4 bases short and J 4 bases short, with 19 bases between. DNA of the CDR3: TGTGCCAGCAGCTCCGATTCGGGACCCAAGAGAGAGACCCAGTACTTC. Translated, it gives CASSSDSGPKRETQYF.

The rearrangement joins TRBV5-6 to TRBJ1-1; maybe TRBD1 (5 bases). Looked up from germline, CDR1 is SGHDT and CDR2 is YYEEEE. The CDR3 runs to 14 residues. Trimming pared 0 bases from V and 4 bases from J, leaving 10 bases between. The CDR3 DNA follows: TGTGCCAGCAGCTTGGCGCTCAGGGCCACTGAAGCTTTCTTT. It encodes CASSLALRATEAFF.

This clonotype was observed a handful of times. The J gene is TRBJ2-7, the V gene TRBV28; 10 bases agree with TRBD1. Germline CDR1 is MDHEN and CDR2 is SYDVKM. V was clipped by 5 bases and J by 6 bases; unmatched bases: 10. This CDR3 is built from 15 residues. CDR3 nucleotides: TGTGCCAGCAGTGCCCTGGACAGGGGGGGCCTCGAGCAGTACGTC. This sequence encodes CASSALDRGGLEQYV.

V usage is TRBV14 and J usage is TRBJ1-1; D gene ambiguous. Trimming took off 2 bases at V and 6 bases at J, with 13 bases between the two ends. Germline V lookup: CDR1 SGHDN, CDR2 FVKESK. This CDR3 has 14 residues. CDR3 sequence reads: CASSQNGRSAEAFF. Written as DNA, the CDR3 is TGTGCCAGCAGCCAAAACGGACGTTCAGCTGAAGCTTTCTTT.

The rearrangement uses TRBV7-6 and TRBJ2-1, with 11 positions matching TRBD2. There are 16 residues in the CDR3. V was pared by 4 bases and J by 4 bases, with 6 bases of the junction left unmatched. Germline V lookup: CDR1 SGHVS, CDR2 FNYEAQ. CDR3 sequence reads: CASSSLAGGGYNEQFF. The CDR3 region has the DNA TGTGCCAGCAGCTCCCTAGCGGGGGGCGGGTACAATGAGCAGTTCTTC.

The genes are TRBV20-1 and TRBJ1-5; tentative D call: TRBD1 (5 bases). The V gene's germline CDR1 is DFQATT and CDR2 SNEGSKA (reference sequence). This CDR3 is built from 15 residues. Trimming shortened V by 5 bases and J by 0 bases, and 14 bases separated the two germline ends. The CDR3 DNA is TGCAGTGCTGAGCCACAGGTCCATAGCAATCAGCCCCAGCATTTT. This sequence encodes CSAEPQVHSNQPQHF.

The V and J genes are TRBV6-1 and TRBJ2-3; D gene uncertain. V lost 7 bases and J lost 2, with 13 bases in between. Germline V gives CDR1 MNHNS, CDR2 SASEGT. This CDR3 is built from 14 residues. The CDR3, as DNA: TGTGCCAGCATATTTGCGGAGCCCACAGATACGCAGTATTTT. Translation: CASIFAEPTDTQYF.

This clonotype was seen a few times. The chain joins TRBV18 to TRBJ2-7; D remains unclear. The germline V gene encodes CDR1 KGHSH and CDR2 LQKENI. This CDR3 has 16 residues. The V and J ends lost 2 bases and 0 bases respectively, with 14 bases between them. CDR3: CASSPAVPGSSYEQYV. CDR3 bases: TGTGCCAGCTCACCAGCAGTTCCCGGCAGCTCCTACGAGCAGTACGTC.

This clonotype appeared a single time. V is TRBV5-5 and J is TRBJ2-3, with D unresolved. The V and J ends lost 0 bases and 8 bases respectively, with 10 bases between them. This CDR3 spans 13 amino acids. Germline V gives CDR1 SGHKS, CDR2 YYEKEE (reference sequence). CDR3 region: CASSLDSFITQYF. CDR3 in DNA: TGTGCCAGCAGCTTGGATTCCTTCATTACGCAGTATTTT.

This clonotype was counted a few times. V is TRBV3-1 and J is TRBJ2-6, with TRBD1 as a possible D gene (5 bases). Germline V gene sequence: CDR1 LGHDT, CDR2 YNNKEL (reference sequence). Trimming stripped 1 base from V and 2 bases from J, with 6 bases between. There are 15 residues in the CDR3. DNA of the CDR3: TGTGCCAGCAGCCAAGGGGGCGCTGGGGCCAACGTCCTGACTTTC. Translating gives CASSQGGAGANVLTF.

This clonotype was detected ten times or more. The rearrangement joins TRBV20-1 to TRBJ1-1, with D hard to call. Germline V gene data show CDR1 as DFQATT and CDR2 as SNEGSKA (reference sequence). The length of the CDR3 is 11 residues. CDR3 amino acids: CTTGRDTEAFF. The CDR3 DNA is TGCACGACTGGGAGGGACACTGAAGCTTTCTTT.

V usage is TRBV27 and J usage is TRBJ2-5, with D possibly being TRBD1 (5 bases). The CDR3 is made up of 14 amino acids. Germline V CDR1 and CDR2: MNHEY, SMNVEV (reference sequence). V dropped 0 bases and J dropped 5 bases, with 10 bases sitting between them. CDR3: CASSLSAGWETQYF. CDR3 DNA sequence: TGTGCCAGCAGTTTATCGGCAGGGTGGGAGACCCAGTACTTC.

This chain connects TRBV18 to TRBJ1-2, with 7 nucleotides matching TRBD1. Germline V lookup: CDR1 KGHSH, CDR2 LQKENI. V dropped 3 bases and J dropped 2; count of bases not matched to a gene: 6. CDR3 length equals 15 residues. CDR3 nucleotide sequence: TGTGCCAGCTCACCTTACCAAGGGGGCAACTATGGCTACACCTTC. This sequence encodes CASSPYQGGNYGYTF.

This clonotype was observed a handful of times. The rearrangement joins TRBV3-1 to TRBJ1-2; D is possibly TRBD1 (6 bases). Germline lookup yields CDR1 LGHDT and CDR2 YNNKEL (reference sequence). The CDR3 has 15 amino acids. The V end lost 4 bases, the J end lost 4 bases, and 16 bases lay between the germline ends. CDR3 sequence: CASSPRQAPTYGYTF. The DNA for the CDR3 is TGTGCCAGCAGCCCCCGACAGGCGCCTACCTATGGCTACACCTTC.

The chain recombines TRBV6-2 or TRBV6-3 with TRBJ2-2; a possible D gene is TRBD2 (5 bases). V was shortened by 7 bases and J by 0 bases, with 12 bases between the two germline ends. Looked up from germline, CDR1 is MNHEY and CDR2 is SVGEGT. The CDR3 length is 15 residues. CDR3 bases: TGTGCCAGCACCTGGGAGAGACCGAACACCGGGGAGCTGTTTTTT. Encoded protein: CASTWERPNTGELFF.

This clonotype was picked up many times. The chain carries TRBV7-9 and TRBJ1-5; no firm D call. The germline CDR1 and CDR2 sequences are SEHNR and FQNEAQ (reference sequence). The CDR3 runs to 14 residues. V dropped 1 base and J dropped 5 bases, with 9 bases sitting between them. CDR3 sequence (DNA): TGTGCCAGCAGCTTAGGGGAGACCCATCAGCCCCAGCATTTT. Residues: CASSLGETHQPQHF. The whole variable domain, remainder taken from reference TRBV7-9 and TRBJ1-5, is DTGVSQNPRHKITKRGQNVTFRCDPISEHNRLYWYRQTLGQGPEFLTYFQNEAQLEKSRLLSDRFSAERPKGSFSTLEIQRTEQGDSAMYLCASSLGETHQPQHFGDGTRLSIL.

The V and J genes are TRBV6-2 or TRBV6-3 and TRBJ2-7; 7 nucleotides agree with TRBD1. The CDR3 covers 15 residues. V trimming: 6 bases; J trimming: 0 bases; junction bases outside the gene matches: 8. Looked up from germline, CDR1 is MNHEY and CDR2 is SVGEGT. As DNA, the CDR3 is TGTGCCAGCAGCCGACAGGGATCTAGCTCCTACGAGCAGTACTTC. Its translation is CASSRQGSSSYEQYF.

This clonotype occurred a few times. The rearrangement joins TRBV28 to TRBJ1-6; perhaps TRBD1 as D (5 bases). This CDR3 region has 17 residues. The ends were cut back, 5 bases at V and 0 bases at J, with 14 bases in the middle. Germline V gene data show CDR1 as MDHEN and CDR2 as SYDVKM. CDR3 nucleotide sequence: TGTGCCAGCAGTCCCCAGGCAGGGTTCTCCTATAATTCACCCCTCCACTTT. Translation gives CASSPQAGFSYNSPLHF.

J is TRBJ2-2 and V is TRBV30; a possible D gene is TRBD1 (5 bases). Trimming took 4 bases from V and 4 from J, leaving 10 bases between them. Germline loops: CDR1 GTSNPN, CDR2 SVGIG (reference sequence). CDR3 length equals 13 residues. The CDR3, as DNA: TGTGCCTGGACAGGGTGGAGCACCGGGGAGCTGTTTTTT. Translated, it gives CAWTGWSTGELFF.

The chain is built from TRBV10-3 and TRBJ2-5; possibly TRBD2 for D (6 bases). The CDR3 totals 14 residues. Trimming cost V 4 bases and J 2 bases, with 11 bases left between them. Per germline, CDR1 ENHRY and CDR2 SYGVKD. The chain's CDR3 is CAISGGGTQETQYF. The CDR3 DNA is TGTGCCATCAGTGGGGGAGGTACACAAGAGACCCAGTACTTC.

The rearrangement uses TRBV18 and TRBJ2-7; D is possibly TRBD1 (5 bases). CDR1 is KGHSH, CDR2 LQKENI, per germline. The CDR3 sequence is 15 residues long. Trimming cost V 2 bases and J 2 bases, with 13 bases left between them. The CDR3: CASSPLDSPTYEQYV. The CDR3 DNA is TGTGCCAGCTCACCATTAGACAGCCCAACCTACGAGCAGTACGTC.

The chain uses TRBV5-1 and TRBJ2-7; D perhaps matches TRBD1 (7 bases). Germline V gives CDR1 SGHRS, CDR2 YFSETQ. Trimming took 4 bases from V and 2 from J, leaving 13 bases between them. The CDR3 covers 14 residues. This CDR3 reads CASSLAGGTYEQYV. The CDR3 coding sequence is TGCGCCAGCAGCCTTGCAGGGGGGACCTACGAGCAGTACGTC.